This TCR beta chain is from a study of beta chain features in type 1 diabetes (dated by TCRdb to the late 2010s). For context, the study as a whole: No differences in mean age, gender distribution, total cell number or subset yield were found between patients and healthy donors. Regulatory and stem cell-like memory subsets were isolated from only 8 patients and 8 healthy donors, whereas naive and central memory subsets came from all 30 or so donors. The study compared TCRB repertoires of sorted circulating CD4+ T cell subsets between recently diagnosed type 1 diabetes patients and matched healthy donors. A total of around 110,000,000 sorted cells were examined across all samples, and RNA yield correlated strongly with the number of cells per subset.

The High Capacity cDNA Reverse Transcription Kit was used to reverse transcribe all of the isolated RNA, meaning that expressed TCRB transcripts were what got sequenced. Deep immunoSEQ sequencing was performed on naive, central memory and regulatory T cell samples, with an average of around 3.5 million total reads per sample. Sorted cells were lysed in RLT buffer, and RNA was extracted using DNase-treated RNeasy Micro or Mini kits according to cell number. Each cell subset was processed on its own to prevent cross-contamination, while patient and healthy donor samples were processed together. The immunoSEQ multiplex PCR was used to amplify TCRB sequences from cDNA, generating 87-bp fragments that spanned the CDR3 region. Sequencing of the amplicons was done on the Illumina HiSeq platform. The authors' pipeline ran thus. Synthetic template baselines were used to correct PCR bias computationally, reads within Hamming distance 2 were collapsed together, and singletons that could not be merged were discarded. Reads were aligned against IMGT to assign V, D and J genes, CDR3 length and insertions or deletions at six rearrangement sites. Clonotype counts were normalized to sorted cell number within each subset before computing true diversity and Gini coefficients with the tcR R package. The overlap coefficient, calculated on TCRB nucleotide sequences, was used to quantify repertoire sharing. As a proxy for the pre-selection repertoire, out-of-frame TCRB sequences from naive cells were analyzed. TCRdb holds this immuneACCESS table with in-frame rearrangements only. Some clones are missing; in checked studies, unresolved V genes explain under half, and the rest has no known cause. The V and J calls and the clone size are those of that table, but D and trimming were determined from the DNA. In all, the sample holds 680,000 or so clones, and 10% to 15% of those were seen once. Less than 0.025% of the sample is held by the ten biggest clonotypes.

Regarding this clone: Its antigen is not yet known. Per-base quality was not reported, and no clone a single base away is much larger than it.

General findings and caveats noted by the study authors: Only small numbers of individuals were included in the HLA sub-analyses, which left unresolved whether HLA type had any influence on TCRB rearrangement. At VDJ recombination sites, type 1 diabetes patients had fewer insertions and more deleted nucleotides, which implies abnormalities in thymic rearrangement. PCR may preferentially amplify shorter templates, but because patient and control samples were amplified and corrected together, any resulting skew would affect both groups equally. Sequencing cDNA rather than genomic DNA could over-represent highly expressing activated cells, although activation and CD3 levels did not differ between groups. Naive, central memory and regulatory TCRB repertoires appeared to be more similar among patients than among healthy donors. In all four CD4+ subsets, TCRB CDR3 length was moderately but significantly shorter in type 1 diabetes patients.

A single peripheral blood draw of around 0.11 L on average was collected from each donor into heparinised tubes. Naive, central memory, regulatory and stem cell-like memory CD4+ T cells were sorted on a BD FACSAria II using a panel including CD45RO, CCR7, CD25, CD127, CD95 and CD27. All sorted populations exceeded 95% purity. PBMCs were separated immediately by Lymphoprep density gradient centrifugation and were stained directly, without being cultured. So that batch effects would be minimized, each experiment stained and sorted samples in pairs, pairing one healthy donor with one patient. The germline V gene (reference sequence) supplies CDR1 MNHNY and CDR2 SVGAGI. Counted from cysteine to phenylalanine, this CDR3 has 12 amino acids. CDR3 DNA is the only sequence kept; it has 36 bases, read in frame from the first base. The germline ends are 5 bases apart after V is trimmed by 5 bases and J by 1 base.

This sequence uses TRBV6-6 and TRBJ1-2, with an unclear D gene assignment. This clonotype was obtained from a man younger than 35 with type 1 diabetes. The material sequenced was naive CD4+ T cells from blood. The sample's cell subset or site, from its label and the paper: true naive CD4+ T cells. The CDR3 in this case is CASSQLNYGYTF. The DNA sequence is TGTGCCAGCAGTCAACTTAACTATGGCTACACCTTC.